Listed below are T cell receptor beta chains from one sample, sequenced in a study of T cell responses to AZD1222 COVID-19 vaccine. Some clones are missing from TCRdb's copy, which holds only in-frame ones; the method was immunoSEQ multiplex PCR. The sample yields nearly 80,000 clones, over 75% seen once. The sequences come from peripheral blood, collected on day 0 of AZD1222 vaccination. These receptors were taken from an adult in good health. CDR3s include the opening cysteine and the closing phenylalanine or tryptophan. A D gene is named only where the DNA matches it firmly. Only some rows state a clone size, as once, few, many or a class for expanded clones.

CDR3aa: CASSTTAEKLFF
CDR3nt: TGTGCCAGCAGCACGACAGCTGAAAAACTGTTTTTT
abundance: few
d_gene: NA
j_gene: TRBJ1-4
v_gene: TRBV9

CDR3aa: CASSDGYSNQPQHF
CDR3nt: TGTGCCAGCAGTGACGGCTATAGCAATCAGCCCCAGCATTTT
abundance: NA
d_gene: NA
j_gene: TRBJ1-5
v_gene: TRBV6-1

CDR3aa: CASSAPGTQIEQYF
CDR3nt: TGTGCCAGTAGTGCACCCGGGACACAAATCGAGCAGTACTTC
abundance: NA
d_gene: NA
j_gene: TRBJ2-7
v_gene: TRBV19

CDR3aa: CASGSGGADTDTQYF
CDR3nt: TGTGCCAGCGGCAGCGGGGGGGCCGACACAGATACGCAGTATTTT
abundance: NA
d_gene: TRBD2
j_gene: TRBJ2-3
v_gene: TRBV28

CDR3aa: CASSLGKGTLTARGNGYTF
CDR3nt: TGCGCCAGCAGCTTGGGAAAGGGCACCTTGACAGCCAGAGGGAATGGCTACACCTTC
abundance: NA
d_gene: NA
j_gene: TRBJ1-2
v_gene: TRBV5-1

CDR3aa: CASSSFEPLGELFF
CDR3nt: TGTGCCAGCAGCTCGTTCGAACCCCTCGGGGAGCTGTTTTTT
abundance: NA
d_gene: NA
j_gene: TRBJ2-2
v_gene: TRBV7-8

CDR3aa: CASRLGSKAPYNEQFF
CDR3nt: TGTGCCAGTAGGCTAGGGAGCAAGGCCCCCTACAATGAGCAGTTCTTC
abundance: few
d_gene: NA
j_gene: TRBJ2-1
v_gene: TRBV19

CDR3aa: CASSSDRANTEAFF
CDR3nt: TGTGCCAGCAGCTCCGACAGAGCGAACACTGAAGCTTTCTTT
abundance: NA
d_gene: NA
j_gene: TRBJ1-1
v_gene: TRBV11-1

CDR3aa: CASSLAPGGSNEQFF
CDR3nt: TGTGCCAGCAGCTTGGCCCCAGGGGGTTCAAATGAGCAGTTCTTC
abundance: NA
d_gene: TRBD1
j_gene: TRBJ2-1
v_gene: TRBV5-6

CDR3aa: CASSSPGRDGYTF
CDR3nt: TGTGCCAGCAGTTCCCCCGGCCGGGATGGCTACACCTTC
abundance: NA
d_gene: NA
j_gene: TRBJ1-2
v_gene: TRBV27

CDR3aa: CAWSVSGQETQYF
CDR3nt: TGTGCCTGGAGTGTATCGGGCCAAGAGACCCAGTACTTC
abundance: NA
d_gene: NA
j_gene: TRBJ2-5
v_gene: TRBV30

CDR3aa: CSVAGKARGQYF
CDR3nt: TGCAGCGTTGCAGGGAAGGCGAGAGGGCAGTACTTC
abundance: few
d_gene: NA
j_gene: TRBJ2-7
v_gene: TRBV29-1

CDR3aa: CASSPRGNYGYTF
CDR3nt: TGTGCCAGCAGCCCCCGGGGCAACTATGGCTACACCTTC
abundance: NA
d_gene: NA
j_gene: TRBJ1-2
v_gene: TRBV5-8

CDR3aa: CASTAGDGYTF
CDR3nt: TGTGCCAGTACAGCGGGTGATGGCTACACCTTC
abundance: NA
d_gene: NA
j_gene: TRBJ1-2
v_gene: TRBV19

CDR3aa: CASSYVADTQYF
CDR3nt: TGTGCCAGCAGCTATGTAGCGGATACGCAGTATTTT
abundance: few
d_gene: NA
j_gene: TRBJ2-3
v_gene: TRBV11-2

CDR3aa: CASRLLSAGSYGYTF
CDR3nt: TGTGCCAGCAGGCTATTGTCCGCTGGTAGCTATGGCTACACCTTC
abundance: NA
d_gene: NA
j_gene: TRBJ1-2
v_gene: TRBV5-6

CDR3aa: CASSLEGGREKLFF
CDR3nt: TGCGCCAGCAGCTTGGAAGGGGGGCGGGAAAAACTGTTTTTT
abundance: NA
d_gene: NA
j_gene: TRBJ1-4
v_gene: TRBV5-1

CDR3aa: CATSDPWDSLMGEQFF
CDR3nt: TGTGCCACCAGTGATCCCTGGGACTCGCTTATGGGTGAGCAGTTCTTC
abundance: NA
d_gene: NA
j_gene: TRBJ2-1
v_gene: TRBV24-1

CDR3aa: CASSKRTRTDTQYF
CDR3nt: TGTGCCAGCAGCAAACGGACTCGCACAGATACGCAGTATTTT
abundance: few
d_gene: NA
j_gene: TRBJ2-3
v_gene: TRBV6-5

CDR3aa: CASSIRWMNEKLFF
CDR3nt: TGTGCCAGTAGTATAAGATGGATGAATGAAAAACTGTTTTTT
abundance: NA
d_gene: NA
j_gene: TRBJ1-4
v_gene: TRBV19

CDR3aa: CASSQDGNQPQHF
CDR3nt: TGCGCCAGCAGCCAAGACGGCAATCAGCCCCAGCATTTT
abundance: NA
d_gene: NA
j_gene: TRBJ1-5
v_gene: TRBV4-1

CDR3aa: CASSQDVGATNEKLFF
CDR3nt: TGCGCCAGCAGCCAAGATGTAGGGGCAACTAATGAAAAACTGTTTTTT
abundance: NA
d_gene: NA
j_gene: TRBJ1-4
v_gene: TRBV4-1

CDR3aa: CASSQDRNNGYTF
CDR3nt: TGTGCCAGCAGCCAAGATCGGAATAATGGCTACACCTTC
abundance: NA
d_gene: NA
j_gene: TRBJ1-2
v_gene: TRBV3-1/TRBV3-2

CDR3aa: CASKVDSGNEQFF
CDR3nt: TGTGCCAGCAAGGTAGATAGCGGCAATGAGCAGTTCTTC
abundance: NA
d_gene: NA
j_gene: TRBJ2-1
v_gene: TRBV2

CDR3aa: CSVGFFSSYNEQFF
CDR3nt: TGCAGCGTTGGGTTTTTCAGCTCCTACAATGAGCAGTTCTTC
abundance: NA
d_gene: NA
j_gene: TRBJ2-1
v_gene: TRBV29-1

CDR3aa: CASSQDPGLGVISYNEQFF
CDR3nt: TGTGCCAGCAGCCAAGATCCAGGACTAGGGGTTATCTCCTACAATGAGCAGTTCTTC
abundance: once
d_gene: TRBD2
j_gene: TRBJ2-1
v_gene: TRBV14

CDR3aa: CAWAGTGNQPQHF
CDR3nt: TGTGCCTGGGCCGGGACAGGGAATCAGCCCCAGCATTTT
abundance: NA
d_gene: TRBD1
j_gene: TRBJ1-5
v_gene: TRBV30

CDR3aa: CASSQVPGAYNEQFF
CDR3nt: TGTGCCAGCAGCCAAGTTCCAGGGGCCTACAATGAGCAGTTCTTC
abundance: NA
d_gene: NA
j_gene: TRBJ2-1
v_gene: TRBV3-1/TRBV3-2

CDR3aa: CASSLPELLGYTF
CDR3nt: TGTGCCAGCAGCTTGCCAGAGCTATTGGGCTACACCTTC
abundance: NA
d_gene: NA
j_gene: TRBJ1-2
v_gene: TRBV5-4

CDR3aa: CASTQDKLSYGYTF
CDR3nt: TGTGCCAGCACCCAAGACAAGCTCTCCTATGGCTACACCTTC
abundance: NA
d_gene: NA
j_gene: TRBJ1-2
v_gene: TRBV28

CDR3aa: CASSPQPKNTEAFF
CDR3nt: TGTGCCAGCTCACCACAACCCAAGAACACTGAAGCTTTCTTT
abundance: few
d_gene: NA
j_gene: TRBJ1-1
v_gene: TRBV18

CDR3aa: CASSQTVGQGSANYGYTF
CDR3nt: TGCGCCAGCAGCCAAACAGTGGGACAGGGGTCAGCTAACTATGGCTACACCTTC
abundance: NA
d_gene: TRBD1
j_gene: TRBJ1-2
v_gene: TRBV4-1

CDR3aa: CASLSRGSYNEQFF
CDR3nt: TGTGCCAGCCTTTCGCGGGGGAGCTACAATGAGCAGTTCTTC
abundance: once
d_gene: TRBD2
j_gene: TRBJ2-1
v_gene: TRBV6-5

CDR3aa: CASSLAGTGSYEQYF
CDR3nt: TGCGCCAGCAGCTTGGCCGGGACAGGCAGCTACGAGCAGTACTTC
abundance: NA
d_gene: TRBD1
j_gene: TRBJ2-7
v_gene: TRBV5-1

CDR3aa: CASSPPQGRTDTQYF
CDR3nt: TGTGCCAGCTCCCCTCCACAGGGACGCACAGATACGCAGTATTTT
abundance: once
d_gene: NA
j_gene: TRBJ2-3
v_gene: TRBV18

CDR3aa: CASGHRPLYTEAFF
CDR3nt: TGTGCCAGTGGGCACCGACCCCTTTACACTGAAGCTTTCTTT
abundance: few
d_gene: NA
j_gene: TRBJ1-1
v_gene: TRBV19

CDR3aa: CAWAPGQGPEKLFF
CDR3nt: TGTGCCTGGGCCCCGGGACAGGGTCCTGAAAAACTGTTTTTT
abundance: NA
d_gene: TRBD1
j_gene: TRBJ1-4
v_gene: TRBV30

CDR3aa: CASSLAGGHYEQYF
CDR3nt: TGTGCCAGCAGCCTAGCGGGAGGGCACTACGAGCAGTACTTC
abundance: NA
d_gene: TRBD2
j_gene: TRBJ2-7
v_gene: TRBV7-2

CDR3aa: CASSFGGTDTQYF
CDR3nt: TGTGCCAGCAGTTTTGGGGGAACAGATACGCAGTATTTT
abundance: NA
d_gene: NA
j_gene: TRBJ2-3
v_gene: TRBV6-2/TRBV6-3

CDR3aa: CASSFEGNGYTF
CDR3nt: TGTGCCAGCAGTTTCGAGGGAAATGGCTACACCTTC
abundance: NA
d_gene: NA
j_gene: TRBJ1-2
v_gene: TRBV6-2/TRBV6-3

CDR3aa: CASSSRDRALRTEAFF
CDR3nt: TGTGCCAGCAGCTCCCGGGACAGGGCATTAAGAACTGAAGCTTTCTTT
abundance: NA
d_gene: TRBD1
j_gene: TRBJ1-1
v_gene: TRBV5-4

CDR3aa: CAIRQGINYGYTF
CDR3nt: TGTGCCATCAGGCAGGGTATCAACTATGGCTACACCTTC
abundance: NA
d_gene: NA
j_gene: TRBJ1-2
v_gene: TRBV10-3